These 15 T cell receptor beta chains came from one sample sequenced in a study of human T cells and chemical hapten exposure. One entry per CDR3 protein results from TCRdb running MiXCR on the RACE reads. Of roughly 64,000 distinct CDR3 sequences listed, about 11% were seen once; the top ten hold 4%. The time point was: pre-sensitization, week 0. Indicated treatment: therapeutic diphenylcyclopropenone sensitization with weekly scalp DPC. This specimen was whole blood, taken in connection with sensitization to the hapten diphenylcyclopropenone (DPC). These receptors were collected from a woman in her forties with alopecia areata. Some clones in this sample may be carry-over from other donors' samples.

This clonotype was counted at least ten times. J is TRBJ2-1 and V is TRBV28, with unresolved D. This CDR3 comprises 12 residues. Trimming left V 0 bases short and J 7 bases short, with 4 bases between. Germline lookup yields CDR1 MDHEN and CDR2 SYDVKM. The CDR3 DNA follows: TGTGCCAGCAGTTTATGGGGGAATGAGCAGTTCTTC. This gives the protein CASSLWGNEQFF.

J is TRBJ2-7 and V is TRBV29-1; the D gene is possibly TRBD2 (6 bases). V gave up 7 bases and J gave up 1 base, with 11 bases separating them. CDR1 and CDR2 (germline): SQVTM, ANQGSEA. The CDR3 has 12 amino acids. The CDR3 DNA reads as TGCAGCGCCGCGGGACCGTCCTACGAGCAGTACTTC. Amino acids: CSAAGPSYEQYF.

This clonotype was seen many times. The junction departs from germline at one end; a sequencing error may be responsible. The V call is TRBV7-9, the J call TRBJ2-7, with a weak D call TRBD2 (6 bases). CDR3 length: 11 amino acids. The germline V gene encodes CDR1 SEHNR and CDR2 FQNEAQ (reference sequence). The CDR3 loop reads CSSGFSYEQYF. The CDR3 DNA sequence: TGCAGTAGCGGATTCTCCTACGAGCAGTACTTC.

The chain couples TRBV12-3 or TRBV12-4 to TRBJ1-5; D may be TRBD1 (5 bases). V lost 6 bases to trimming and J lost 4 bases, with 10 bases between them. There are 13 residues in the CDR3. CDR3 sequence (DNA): TGTGCCAGCAGCTCCGGGGCTAATCAGCCCCAGCATTTT. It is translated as CASSSGANQPQHF.

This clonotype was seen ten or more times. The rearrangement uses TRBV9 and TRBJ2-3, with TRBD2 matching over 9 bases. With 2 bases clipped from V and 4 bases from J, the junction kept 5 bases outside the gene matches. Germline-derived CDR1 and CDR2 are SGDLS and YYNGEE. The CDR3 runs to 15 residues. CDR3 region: CASSVGGGAADTQYF. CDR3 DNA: TGTGCCAGCAGCGTTGGCGGGGGGGCCGCAGATACGCAGTATTTT.

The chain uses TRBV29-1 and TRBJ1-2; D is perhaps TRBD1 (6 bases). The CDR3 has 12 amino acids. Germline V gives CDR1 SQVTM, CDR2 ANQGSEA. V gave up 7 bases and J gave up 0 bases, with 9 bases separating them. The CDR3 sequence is CSGTAPNYGYTF. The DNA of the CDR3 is TGCAGCGGGACAGCCCCTAACTATGGCTACACCTTC. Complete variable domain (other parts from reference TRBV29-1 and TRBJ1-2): SAVISQKPSRDICQRGTSLTIQCQVDSQVTMMFWYRQQPGQSLTLIATANQGSEATYESGFVIDKFPISRPNLTFSTLTVSNMSPEDSSIYLCSGTAPNYGYTFGSGTRLTVV.

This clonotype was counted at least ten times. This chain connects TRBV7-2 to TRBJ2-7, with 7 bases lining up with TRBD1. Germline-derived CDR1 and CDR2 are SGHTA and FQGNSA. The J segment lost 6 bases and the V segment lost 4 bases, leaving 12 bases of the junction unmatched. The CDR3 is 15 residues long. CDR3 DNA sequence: TGTGCCAGCAGCTCCCTCCCCGGGACAGTTTTCGAGCAGTACTTC. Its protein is CASSSLPGTVFEQYF.

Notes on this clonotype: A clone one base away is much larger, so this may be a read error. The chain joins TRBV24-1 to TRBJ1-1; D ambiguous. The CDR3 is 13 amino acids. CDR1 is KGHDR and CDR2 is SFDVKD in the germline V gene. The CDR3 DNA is TGTGTCACCAGTGATTTGCTTGGGACTGAAGCTTTCTTT. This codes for CVTSDLLGTEAFF.

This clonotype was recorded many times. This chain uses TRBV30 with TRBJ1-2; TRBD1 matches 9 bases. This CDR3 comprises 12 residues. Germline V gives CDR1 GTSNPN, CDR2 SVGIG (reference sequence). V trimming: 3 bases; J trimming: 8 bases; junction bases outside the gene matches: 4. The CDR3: CAWSGDRDGYTF. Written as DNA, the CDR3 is TGTGCCTGGAGCGGGGACAGGGACGGCTACACCTTC.

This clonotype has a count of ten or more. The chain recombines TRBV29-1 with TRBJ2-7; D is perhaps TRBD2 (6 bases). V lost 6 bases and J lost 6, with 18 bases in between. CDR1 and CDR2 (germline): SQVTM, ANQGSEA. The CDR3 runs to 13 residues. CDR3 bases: TGCAGCGTCGTGCCCCGACTCGGGGGCGAGCAGTACTTC. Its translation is CSVVPRLGGEQYF.

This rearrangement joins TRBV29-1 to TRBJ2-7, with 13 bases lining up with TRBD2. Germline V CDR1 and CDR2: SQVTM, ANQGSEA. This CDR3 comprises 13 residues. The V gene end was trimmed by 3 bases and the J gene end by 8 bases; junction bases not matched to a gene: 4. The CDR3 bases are TGCAGCGTTGAGATGACTAGCGGGAGGAAGCAGTACTTC. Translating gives CSVEMTSGRKQYF.

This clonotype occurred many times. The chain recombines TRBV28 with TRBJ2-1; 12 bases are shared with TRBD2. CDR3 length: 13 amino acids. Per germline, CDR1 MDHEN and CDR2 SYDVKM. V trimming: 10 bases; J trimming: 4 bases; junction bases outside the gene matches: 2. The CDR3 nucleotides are TGTGCCACGGGGACTAGCGGGTACAATGAGCAGTTCTTC. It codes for CATGTSGYNEQFF.

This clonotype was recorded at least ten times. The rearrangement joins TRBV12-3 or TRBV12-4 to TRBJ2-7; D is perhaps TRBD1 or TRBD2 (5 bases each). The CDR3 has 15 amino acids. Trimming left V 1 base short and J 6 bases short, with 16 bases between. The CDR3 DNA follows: TGTGCCAGCAGTTTAGGGGACGGACGTCCCGGCGAGCAGTACTTC. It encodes CASSLGDGRPGEQYF.

The CDR3 DNA follows: TGTGCCAGCAGCTTGACTTACTACAATGAGCAGTTCTTC. Protein: CASSLTYYNEQFF. The chain joins TRBV7-2 to TRBJ2-1; D unresolved. In germline, CDR1 is SGHTA, CDR2 FQGNSA. There are 13 residues in the CDR3. Deletions cut 3 bases from V and 3 bases from J, with 6 bases between.

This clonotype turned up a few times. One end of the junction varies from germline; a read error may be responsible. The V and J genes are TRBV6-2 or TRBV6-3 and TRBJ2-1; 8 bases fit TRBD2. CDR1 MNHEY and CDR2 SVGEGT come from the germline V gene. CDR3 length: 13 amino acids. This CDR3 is CASSRLEREIQVF. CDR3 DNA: TGTGCCAGCAGTCGCCTGGAGCGGGAGATTCAGGTCTTC.